Below, 3 T cell receptor beta chains from the same sample are listed, as sequenced in a study of identical twins. TCRdb called the 5' RACE reads again in MiXCR, with one record for every CDR3 protein. The table has about 790,000 distinct CDR3 sequences, around a sixth seen once; the top ten hold around 14%. These same data were also listed under a study on T cells expressing NK-cell markers.

The sample was PBMCs. All receptors come from a woman younger than 30 in good health.

Only a few counts were recorded for this clonotype. V and J are TRBV20-1 and TRBJ2-1; unclear D gene. V gave up 1 base and J gave up 7 bases, with 14 bases separating them. From germline, CDR1 is DFQATT and CDR2 SNEGSKA (reference sequence). The CDR3 totals 14 residues. CDR3 residues: CSARGLAGRNEQFF. CDR3 bases: TGCAGTGCTAGAGGCCTTGCTGGGCGAAATGAGCAGTTCTTC.

This sequence joins TRBV20-1 and TRBJ2-2; D may be TRBD1 or TRBD2 (5 bases each). Trimming left V 6 bases short and J 2 bases short, with 13 bases between. The CDR3 has 14 amino acids. Looked up from germline, CDR1 is DFQATT and CDR2 is SNEGSKA (reference sequence). The CDR3 sequence: CSAAGTPNTGELFF. CDR3 DNA sequence: TGCAGTGCGGCCGGGACCCCCAACACCGGGGAGCTGTTTTTT.

This chain joins TRBV20-1 and TRBJ2-2; D may be TRBD1 or TRBD2 (5 bases each). CDR3 length: 13 residues. The V end lost 4 bases, the J end lost 5 bases, and 11 bases lay between the germline ends. Germline-derived CDR1 and CDR2 are DFQATT and SNEGSKA (reference sequence). CDR3 coding DNA: TGCAGTGCTATAGGGGAGCGGACCGGGGAGCTGTTTTTT. Amino acid sequence: CSAIGERTGELFF.